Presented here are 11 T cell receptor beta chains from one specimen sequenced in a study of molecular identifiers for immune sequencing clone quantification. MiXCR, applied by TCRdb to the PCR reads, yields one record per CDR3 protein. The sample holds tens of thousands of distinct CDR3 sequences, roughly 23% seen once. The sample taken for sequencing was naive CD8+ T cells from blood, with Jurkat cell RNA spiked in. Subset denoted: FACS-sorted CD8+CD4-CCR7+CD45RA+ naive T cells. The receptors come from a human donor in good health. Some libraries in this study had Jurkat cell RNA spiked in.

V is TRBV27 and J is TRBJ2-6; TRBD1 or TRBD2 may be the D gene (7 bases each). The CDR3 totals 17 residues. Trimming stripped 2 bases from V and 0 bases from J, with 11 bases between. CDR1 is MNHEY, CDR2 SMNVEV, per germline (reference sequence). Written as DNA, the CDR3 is TGTGCCAGCAGTTTACAGGGGGGGATCTCTGGGGCCAACGTCCTGACTTTC. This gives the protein CASSLQGGISGANVLTF.

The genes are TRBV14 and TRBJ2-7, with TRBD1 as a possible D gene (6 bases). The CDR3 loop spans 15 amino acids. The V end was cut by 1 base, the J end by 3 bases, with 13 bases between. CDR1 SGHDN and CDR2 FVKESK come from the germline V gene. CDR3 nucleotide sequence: TGTGCCAGCAGCCAAGTGATCAACAGGGTCTACGAGCAGTACTTC. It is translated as CASSQVINRVYEQYF.

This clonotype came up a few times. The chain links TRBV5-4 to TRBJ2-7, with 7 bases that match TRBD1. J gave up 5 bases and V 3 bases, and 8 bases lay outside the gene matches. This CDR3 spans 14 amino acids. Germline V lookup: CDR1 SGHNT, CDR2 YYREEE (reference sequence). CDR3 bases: TGTGCCAGCAGCTCCCTAGGGGGCCGGAACGAGCAGTACTTC. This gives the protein CASSSLGGRNEQYF.

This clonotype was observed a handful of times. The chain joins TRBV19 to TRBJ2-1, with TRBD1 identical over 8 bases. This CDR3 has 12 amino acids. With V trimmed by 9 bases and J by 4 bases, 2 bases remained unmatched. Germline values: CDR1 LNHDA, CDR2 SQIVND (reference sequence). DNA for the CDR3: TGTGCCAGCCGGACAGGGTACAATGAGCAGTTCTTC. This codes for CASRTGYNEQFF. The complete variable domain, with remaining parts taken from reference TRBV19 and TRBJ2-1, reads DGGITQSPKYLFRKEGQNVTLSCEQNLNHDAMYWYRQDPGQGLRLIYYSQIVNDFQKGDIAEGYSVSREKKESFPLTVTSAQKNPTAFYLCASRTGYNEQFFGPGTRLTVL.

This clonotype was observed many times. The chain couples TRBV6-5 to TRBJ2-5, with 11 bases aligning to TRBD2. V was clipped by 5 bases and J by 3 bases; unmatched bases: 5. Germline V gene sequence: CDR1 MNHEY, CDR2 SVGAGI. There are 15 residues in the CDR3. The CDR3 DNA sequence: TGTGCCAGCAGTAACCCGGGACTAGCGGAAGAGACCCAGTACTTC. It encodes CASSNPGLAEETQYF.

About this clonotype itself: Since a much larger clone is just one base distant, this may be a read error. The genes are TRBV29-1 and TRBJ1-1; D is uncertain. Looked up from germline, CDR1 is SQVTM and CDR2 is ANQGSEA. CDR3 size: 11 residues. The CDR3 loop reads CSVTWGAEALF. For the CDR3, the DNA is TGCAGCGTTACCTGGGGTGCTGAAGCTCTCTTT.

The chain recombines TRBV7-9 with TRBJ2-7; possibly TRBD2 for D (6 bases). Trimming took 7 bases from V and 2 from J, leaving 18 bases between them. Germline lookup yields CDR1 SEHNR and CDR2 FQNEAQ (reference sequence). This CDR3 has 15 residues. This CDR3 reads CASTPHGSRPYEQYF. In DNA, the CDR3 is TGTGCCAGCACCCCTCACGGGAGTAGACCCTACGAGCAGTACTTC.

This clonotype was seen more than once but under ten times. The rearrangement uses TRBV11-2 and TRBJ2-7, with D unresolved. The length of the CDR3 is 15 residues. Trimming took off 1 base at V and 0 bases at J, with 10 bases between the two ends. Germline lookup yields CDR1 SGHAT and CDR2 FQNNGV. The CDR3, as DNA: TGTGCCAGCAGCTTAGGGCCGCTAAGCTCCTACGAGCAGTACTTC. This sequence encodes CASSLGPLSSYEQYF.

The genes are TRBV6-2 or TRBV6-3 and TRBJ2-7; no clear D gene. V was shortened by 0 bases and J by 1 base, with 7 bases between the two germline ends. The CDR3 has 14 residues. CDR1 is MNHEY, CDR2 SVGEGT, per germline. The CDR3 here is CASSYSGRSYEQYF. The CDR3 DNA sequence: TGTGCCAGCAGTTACTCGGGCAGATCCTACGAGCAGTACTTC.

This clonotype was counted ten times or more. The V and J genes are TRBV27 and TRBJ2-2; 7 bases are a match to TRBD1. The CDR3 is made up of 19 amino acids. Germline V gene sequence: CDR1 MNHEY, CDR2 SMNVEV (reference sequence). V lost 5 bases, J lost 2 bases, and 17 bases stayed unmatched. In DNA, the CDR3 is TGTGCCAGCAGTCCCACTATTACCGGGACAGCTACCAACACCGGGGAGCTGTTTTTT. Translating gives CASSPTITGTATNTGELFF.

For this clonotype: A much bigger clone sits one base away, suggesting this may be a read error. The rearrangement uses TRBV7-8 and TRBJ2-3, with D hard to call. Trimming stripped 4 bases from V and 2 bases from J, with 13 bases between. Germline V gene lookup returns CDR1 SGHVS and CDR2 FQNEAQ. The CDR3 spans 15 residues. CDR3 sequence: CASSYQPPYTDTQYF. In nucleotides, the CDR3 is TGTGCCAGCAGCTACCAACCCCCCTACACAGATACGCAGTATTTT.